Each of the 5 T cell receptor beta chains below was sequenced from the same sample in a study of T cell clonality in common variable immunodeficiency. Findings of the study overall: Reportedly, TCR beta sequences from common variable immunodeficiency showed fewer deletions and N-nucleotide insertions.

The protocol was immunoSEQ multiplex PCR, while the TCRdb copy is restricted to in-frame clones and leaves out a portion. This sample has 30,000 to 40,000 clones and no singletons, with 5.5% to 7% in the ten largest. These receptors have no identified antigens. Sequenced: peripheral blood mononuclear cells. These receptors all come from a human donor with common variable immunodeficiency.

Only a few counts were recorded for this clone. The CDR3 here is CASSQWGGSSYEQYF. The DNA read from the CDR3 is TGTGCCAGCAGCCAGTGGGGCGGAAGCTCCTACGAG. The gene calls are TRBV11-3 and TRBJ2-7; a possible D gene is TRBD1 (5 bases). The read finishes 3 residues shy of the CDR3 end, and the germline J gene is used to complete it. The CDR3 has 15 residues. From germline, CDR1 is SGHNT and CDR2 YENEEA. With 5 bases removed from V and 0 bases from J, the gap between germline ends came to 14 bases.

This clone appeared many times. The read falls 3 residues short of the CDR3 end, and the missing part is taken from the germline J gene. The chain carries TRBV28 and TRBJ2-4, with D possibly being TRBD1 (6 bases). Germline V CDR1 and CDR2: MDHEN, SYDVKM. This CDR3 comprises 14 residues. The V gene lost 7 bases and the J gene lost 2 bases, with 12 bases spanning the gap. This chain's CDR3 is CASNFRGTKNIQYF. The covered CDR3 bases are TGTGCCAGCAACTTCAGGGGTACCAAAAACATT.

This clone was seen ten or more times. The missing CDR3 end, 3 residues past where the read stops, is filled in from the germline J gene. V and J are TRBV7-3 and TRBJ2-1, with 10 positions matching TRBD2. Germline V lookup: CDR1 SGHTA, CDR2 FQGTGA. V lost 4 bases and J lost 9; bases outside the gene matches: 9. The CDR3 totals 15 residues. CDR3 bases read: TGTGCCAGCAGCTGGCTAGCGGGAGCATCTGGTGAG. Encoded protein: CASSWLAGASGE. In full, the CDR3 reads CASSWLAGASGEQFF.

Details on this clone: The read halts 3 residues ahead of the CDR3 end, with the missing end drawn from the germline J gene. The chain combines TRBV19 with TRBJ2-6; a weak D match, TRBD1 (6 bases). Germline-derived CDR1 and CDR2 are LNHDA and SQIVND (reference sequence). This CDR3 is built from 14 residues. Between the trimmed V and J ends, which lost 4 bases and 2 bases, there was a span of 6 bases. The CDR3 loop reads CASSTGAGANVLTF. CDR3 DNA (partial): TGTGCCAGTAGTACAGGGGCTGGGGCCAACGTC.

Ten or more counts support this clone. The read finishes 3 residues shy of the CDR3 end, and the germline J gene is used to complete it. The chain has TRBV11-3 and TRBJ1-6; D gene uncertain. The CDR3 contains 14 residues. The V and J ends lost 5 bases and 5 bases respectively, with 10 bases between them. Germline CDR1 is SGHNT and CDR2 is YENEEA. CDR3 DNA, as far as it was read: TGTGCCAGCAGCGCGGAGGTCCATAATTCACCC. Protein: CASSAEVHNSP. The whole CDR3 is CASSAEVHNSPLHF.